The next 3 T cell receptor beta chains were all read from a single sample in a study of CD8+ T cells in alopecia areata. cDNA serving as the sequencing template came from extracted, reverse transcribed RNA. Using immunoSEQ multiplex PCR, the repertoire was profiled, and TCRdb retains in-frame clones only, with some absent. This table holds some 170,000 clones, roughly 50% found once. Treatment: oral pan-JAK inhibitor, 5-10 mg twice daily. The sample here was CD4+ T cells sorted from blood, taken at approximately week 60, from a patient treated with tofacitinib. These receptors all come from a human donor with alopecia areata.

This clone has a handful of counts. The gene calls are TRBV27 and TRBJ2-1; a possible D gene is TRBD2 (5 bases). The CDR3 covers 13 residues. Germline lookup yields CDR1 MNHEY and CDR2 SMNVEV (reference sequence). The V end was cut by 6 bases, the J end by 3 bases, with 9 bases between. This CDR3 reads CASSLDFYNEQFF. CDR3 sequence (DNA): TGTGCCAGCAGCCTGGACTTCTACAATGAGCAGTTCTTC.

The rearrangement joins TRBV4-2 to TRBJ2-7; 11 positions agree with TRBD1. V gave up 4 bases and J gave up 3 bases; unmatched junction bases: 5. Germline V gives CDR1 LGHNA, CDR2 YNFKEQ. CDR3 length: 15 amino acids. The DNA for the CDR3 is TGTGCCAGCAGCCCACTGGGACAGGGGGGCTACGAGCAGTACTTC. It codes for CASSPLGQGGYEQYF.

The V gene is TRBV5-1, the J gene TRBJ1-1; possibly TRBD1 for D (5 bases). The CDR3 consists of 14 residues. The V end lost 5 bases, the J end lost 1 base, and 12 bases lay between the germline ends. From germline, CDR1 is SGHRS and CDR2 YFSETQ. For the CDR3, the DNA is TGCGCCAGCAGTTGGGACTTCCCGAACACTGAAGCTTTCTTT. Residues: CASSWDFPNTEAFF.